The 13 T cell receptor beta chains below were found in one sample sequenced in a study of CD8+CD57+ T cells in acquired aplastic anemia. The study profiled TCR beta VDJ and CDR3 using genomic DNA as template. TCRdb analysed the reads with MiXCR anew, one entry per CDR3 protein. Of some 180,000 distinct CDR3 sequences listed, roughly 65% are singletons. Flow cytometry had shown expanded CD8+CD57+ cells in the patients chosen for sequencing. The sequencing input was sorted CD4+, CD8+, or CD8+CD57+ T cells (not recorded which) from PBMCs. The receptors derive from a human donor with aplastic anemia.

The gene calls are TRBV20-1 and TRBJ2-1, with D unresolved. Germline CDR1 and CDR2: DFQATT and SNEGSKA (reference sequence). The CDR3 is made up of 15 amino acids. V lost 0 bases, J lost 1 base, and 10 bases lay in between. The CDR3 spells CSAREGRRSYNEQFF. Written as DNA, the CDR3 is TGCAGTGCTAGAGAGGGCAGGCGATCCTACAATGAGCAGTTCTTC.

This chain joins TRBV7-3 and TRBJ2-1, with TRBD2 matching 7 bases. The V and J ends lost 5 bases and 3 bases, in that order; junction bases with no gene match: 4. Looked up from germline, CDR1 is SGHTA and CDR2 is FQGTGA. There are 14 residues in the CDR3. The CDR3 nucleotides are TGTGCCAGCAGCCACGGACTAGGCTACAATGAGCAGTTCTTC. Translation: CASSHGLGYNEQFF. The full variable domain, rest sourced from reference TRBV7-3 and TRBJ2-1, is GAGVSQTPSNKVTEKGKYVELRCDPISGHTALYWYRQSLGQGPEFLIYFQGTGAADDSGLPNDRFFAVRPEGSVSTLKIQRTERGDSAVYLCASSHGLGYNEQFFGPGTRLTVL.

This clonotype was counted a few times. The chain is built from TRBV15 and TRBJ2-5; unclear D gene. The CDR3 runs to 15 residues. The germline V and J ends were trimmed by 0 bases and 2 bases, with 10 bases remaining between them. Looked up from germline, CDR1 is LNHNV and CDR2 is YYDKDF (reference sequence). For the CDR3, the DNA is TGTGCCACCAGCAGAGACGCCCTCAGTCAAGAGACCCAGTACTTC. Translated, it gives CATSRDALSQETQYF.

This clonotype was detected ten times or more. The chain combines TRBV19 with TRBJ2-1, with D maybe TRBD2 (6 bases). The CDR3 sequence is 14 residues long. The germline V and J ends were trimmed by 10 bases and 8 bases, with 21 bases remaining between them. Germline-derived CDR1 and CDR2 are LNHDA and SQIVND (reference sequence). The CDR3 reads CATQSGVGIHEQFF. CDR3 bases: TGTGCCACCCAGTCGGGGGTCGGTATCCATGAGCAGTTCTTC.

The table lists this clonotype with many counts. The chain is built from TRBV5-8 and TRBJ1-1; TRBD1 matches at 8 bases. CDR1 is SGHTS, CDR2 YDEGEE, per germline. J gave up 4 bases and V 4 bases, and 3 bases lay outside the gene matches. This CDR3 has 13 amino acids. The CDR3 region is CASSEDRGTEAFF. The DNA of the CDR3 is TGTGCCAGCAGCGAAGACAGGGGCACTGAAGCTTTCTTT.

V gene TRBV29-1 combines with J gene TRBJ2-7, with D possibly TRBD2 on 5 matching bases. This CDR3 has 15 amino acids. The germline CDR1 and CDR2 sequences are SQVTM and ANQGSEA. Trimming took 6 bases from V and 7 from J, leaving 25 bases between them. CDR3 region: CSVIPLRGHMQEQYF. The CDR3, as DNA: TGCAGCGTGATTCCCCTTCGGGGTCATATGCAGGAGCAGTACTTC.

The chain uses TRBV10-1 and TRBJ1-2; D gene unclear. The CDR3 spans 13 residues. Germline CDR1 and CDR2: WNHNN and SYGVQD (reference sequence). Trimming stripped 2 bases from V and 7 bases from J, with 11 bases between. Here the CDR3 DNA reads TGCGCCAGCAGTGAGCATCGGATGCGTGGCTACACCTTC. This translates into CASSEHRMRGYTF.

The J gene is TRBJ2-5, the V gene TRBV7-7; no reliable D call. V was trimmed by 4 bases and J by 4 bases, leaving 13 bases between them. The CDR3 loop spans 14 amino acids. The germline V gene has CDR1 SSHAT and CDR2 FNYEAQ (reference sequence). This CDR3 is CASSSSLTSETQYF. For the CDR3, the DNA is TGTGCCAGCAGCTCCTCCTTAACCTCAGAGACCCAGTACTTC. Based on the CDR3 plus reference TRBV7-7 and TRBJ2-5, the full variable domain is GAGVSQSPRYKVTKRGQDVTLRCDPISSHATLYWYQQALGQGPEFLTYFNYEAQPDKSGLPSDRFSAERPEGSISTLTIQRTEQRDSAMYRCASSSSLTSETQYFGPGTRLLVL.

In its sample, this clonotype was seen once. The chain employs TRBV20-1 and TRBJ2-5; unclear D gene. CDR1 is DFQATT and CDR2 is SNEGSKA in the germline V gene (reference sequence). V shed 3 bases and J shed 5 bases, with 10 bases lying between them. The CDR3 totals 12 residues. The CDR3 here is CSARDEIETQYF. DNA of the CDR3: TGCAGTGCTAGGGATGAAATCGAGACCCAGTACTTC.

The chain carries TRBV2 and TRBJ1-2; TRBD1 matches at 11 bases. This CDR3 contains 14 residues. V gave up 6 bases and J gave up 4 bases; unmatched junction bases: 4. Per germline, CDR1 SNHLY and CDR2 FYNNEI. CDR3 sequence: CASSAGTGGYGYTF. CDR3 bases: TGTGCCAGCAGCGCAGGGACAGGGGGCTATGGCTACACCTTC. Full variable domain (remainder filled in from reference TRBV2 and TRBJ1-2): EPEVTQTPSHQVTQMGQEVILRCVPISNHLYFYWYRQILGQKVEFLVSFYNNEISEKSEIFDDQFSVERPDGSNFTLKIRSTKLEDSAMYFCASSAGTGGYGYTFGSGTRLTVV.

The rearrangement uses TRBV20-1 and TRBJ1-2; D is unclear. The CDR3 is made up of 11 amino acids. Germline V gene sequence: CDR1 DFQATT, CDR2 SNEGSKA (reference sequence). The V and J ends lost 2 bases and 3 bases respectively, with 4 bases between them. This CDR3 is CSARPDYGYTF. As DNA, the CDR3 is TGCAGTGCTAGACCGGACTATGGCTACACCTTC.

The rearrangement links TRBV10-1 to TRBJ2-7; D possibly corresponds to TRBD1 (6 bases). The V gene's germline CDR1 is WNHNN and CDR2 SYGVQD (reference sequence). The V and J ends lost 4 bases and 1 base respectively, with 17 bases between them. The CDR3 is made up of 16 amino acids. CDR3 DNA: TGCGCCAGCAGTGCCGCGGACAGCCGGGCGTCCTACGAGCAGTACTTC. Encoded protein: CASSAADSRASYEQYF.

V usage is TRBV4-2 and J usage is TRBJ2-2; 9 bases agree with TRBD2. This CDR3 region has 16 residues. CDR1 and CDR2 (germline): LGHNA, YNFKEQ. The V and J ends lost 0 bases and 6 bases, in that order; junction bases with no gene match: 5. The CDR3 DNA is TGTGCCAGCAGCCAAGATCGCGGGAGGGCGTCCGGGGAGCTGTTTTTT. It translates to CASSQDRGRASGELFF.